What follows are 25 T cell receptor beta chains derived from one specimen sequenced in a study of a mutant IDH1 vaccine in newly diagnosed glioma. Sequencing was performed with immunoSEQ multiplex PCR; in TCRdb, only in-frame clones are kept and a portion is missing. This sample yields some 61,000 clones, of which approximately 88% are seen a single time; 9.5% to 15% belongs to the top ten. The time point: week 35, safety follow-up. What each vaccine dose contained was 300 ug of mutant IDH1 20-mer peptide, accompanied by topical imiquimod. These receptors lack a known antigen. The source material was PBMCs, sampled from a glioma patient whose treatment included an IDH1 peptide vaccine. The receptors were gathered from a man aged 18 to 30 with glioma.

The chain is built from TRBV5-1 and TRBJ1-2, with D possibly TRBD1 on 6 matching bases. Germline CDR1 is SGHRS and CDR2 is YFSETQ. This CDR3 has 14 amino acids. Deletions cut 6 bases from V and 0 bases from J, with 12 bases between. In DNA form, the CDR3 reads TGCGCCAGCAATTCGGACAGAGCTAACTATGGCTACACCTTC. It is translated as CASNSDRANYGYTF. Supplemented by reference TRBV5-1 and TRBJ1-2, the full variable domain reads KAGVTQTPRYLIKTRGQQVTLSCSPISGHRSVSWYQQTPGQGLQFLFEYFSETQRNKGNFPGRFSGRQFSNSRSEMNVSTLELGDSALYLCASNSDRANYGYTFGSGTRLTVV.

The chain joins TRBV9 to TRBJ1-3, with TRBD1 identical over 7 bases. The CDR3 is 16 residues long. Germline lookup yields CDR1 SGDLS and CDR2 YYNGEE. J was trimmed by 2 bases and V by 0 bases; bases with no gene match: 5. Here the CDR3 reads CASSVVSGTAGNTIYF. The CDR3, as DNA: TGTGCCAGCAGCGTAGTATCCGGGACAGCTGGAAACACCATATATTTT.

This clone was counted once. The chain recombines TRBV7-2 with TRBJ1-5; TRBD1 might be the D (6 bases). This CDR3 comprises 13 residues. From germline, CDR1 is SGHTA and CDR2 FQGNSA. The V end was cut by 6 bases, the J end by 7 bases, with 13 bases between. CDR3 coding DNA: TGTGCCAGCAGTGTGGGGGCAGGGCAGCCCCAGCATTTT. The encoded protein is CASSVGAGQPQHF.

The rearrangement uses TRBV6-5 and TRBJ1-1, with D unresolved. CDR3 length: 13 residues. Germline CDR1 and CDR2: MNHEY and SVGAGI. V was shortened by 2 bases and J by 3 bases, with 7 bases between the two germline ends. CDR3 sequence: CASSYSGYTEAFF. CDR3 bases: TGTGCCAGCAGTTACAGTGGGTACACTGAAGCTTTCTTT.

This clone was seen only a few times. The chain couples TRBV4-1 to TRBJ1-5; D gene unclear. Trimming left V 4 bases short and J 1 base short, with 8 bases between. There are 14 residues in the CDR3. The V gene's germline CDR1 is MGHRA and CDR2 YSYEKL. The CDR3 nucleotides are TGCGCCAGCAGCCTCGACATGAGCAATCAGCCCCAGCATTTT. It translates to CASSLDMSNQPQHF.

This clone was found a few times. This chain uses TRBV7-9 with TRBJ1-2, with TRBD1 matching over 7 bases. V gave up 6 bases and J gave up 5 bases; unmatched junction bases: 24. The CDR3 consists of 19 residues. Looked up from germline, CDR1 is SEHNR and CDR2 is FQNEAQ (reference sequence). CDR3 residues: CASSWDRGAPLTMAYGYTF. Here the CDR3 DNA reads TGTGCCAGCAGTTGGGACAGAGGAGCGCCGTTAACTATGGCTTATGGCTACACCTTC. Together with reference TRBV7-9 and TRBJ1-2, the CDR3 gives the full variable domain: DTGVSQNPRHKITKRGQNVTFRCDPISEHNRLYWYRQTLGQGPEFLTYFQNEAQLEKSRLLSDRFSAERPKGSFSTLEIQRTEQGDSAMYLCASSWDRGAPLTMAYGYTFGSGTRLTVV.

This clone was picked up one time. This rearrangement joins TRBV27 to TRBJ1-2; D gene uncertain. The V gene lost 2 bases and the J gene lost 3 bases, with 7 bases spanning the gap. The CDR3 consists of 13 residues. The V gene's germline CDR1 is MNHEY and CDR2 SMNVEV (reference sequence). DNA for the CDR3: TGTGCCAGCAGTTTAAGGGTAGACTATGGCTACACCTTC. It codes for CASSLRVDYGYTF.

Only a few counts were recorded for this clone. The V call is TRBV30, the J call TRBJ2-7; the D gene is possibly TRBD2 (6 bases). Per germline, CDR1 GTSNPN and CDR2 SVGIG (reference sequence). V lost 4 bases to trimming and J lost 2 bases, with 12 bases between them. This CDR3 has 13 amino acids. The CDR3 coding sequence is TGTGCCTGGACCCCGGGAGACCCCTACGAGCAGTACTTC. Protein sequence: CAWTPGDPYEQYF. The full variable domain, completed using reference TRBV30 and TRBJ2-7, is SQTIHQWPATLVQPVGSPLSLECTVEGTSNPNLYWYRQAAGRGLQLLFYSVGIGQISSEVPQNLSASRPQDRQFILSSKKLLLSDSGFYLCAWTPGDPYEQYFGPGTRLTVT.

This rearrangement joins TRBV5-4 to TRBJ2-3, with 7 bases lining up with TRBD2. CDR1 is SGHNT and CDR2 is YYREEE in the germline V gene (reference sequence). The length of the CDR3 is 15 residues. Losses at the gene ends were 1 base for V and 1 base for J; bases not matched to a gene: 3. The CDR3 loop is CASSLSSGGTDTQYF. The CDR3 DNA is TGTGCCAGCAGCTTGTCCAGCGGGGGCACAGATACGCAGTATTTT.

This chain uses TRBV11-2 with TRBJ1-4; D ambiguous. The CDR3 is made up of 14 amino acids. From germline, CDR1 is SGHAT and CDR2 FQNNGV. Trimming took off 2 bases at V and 6 bases at J, with 10 bases between the two ends. CDR3 loop: CASSLLLVDEKLFF. CDR3 in DNA: TGTGCCAGCAGCTTATTACTGGTTGATGAAAAACTGTTTTTT. Full variable domain (outside the CDR3, taken from reference TRBV11-2 and TRBJ1-4): EAGVAQSPRYKIIEKRQSVAFWCNPISGHATLYWYQQILGQGPKLLIQFQNNGVVDDSQLPKDRFSAERLKGVDSTLKIQPAKLEDSAVYLCASSLLLVDEKLFFGSGTQLSVL.

The J gene is TRBJ2-1, the V gene TRBV27; TRBD2 aligns across 7 bases. CDR1 is MNHEY and CDR2 is SMNVEV in the germline V gene (reference sequence). The CDR3 has 14 amino acids. The trim removed 4 bases at V and 6 bases at J, leaving 6 bases unmatched. The DNA for the CDR3 is TGTGCCAGCAGTTATGTGACTAGCCGCAATGAGCAGTTCTTC. As protein: CASSYVTSRNEQFF.

The chain has TRBV27 and TRBJ1-6; D possibly corresponds to TRBD1 (6 bases). The germline V gene encodes CDR1 MNHEY and CDR2 SMNVEV (reference sequence). The CDR3 spans 14 residues. Trimming pared 7 bases from V and 8 bases from J, leaving 15 bases between. CDR3 region: CASKELQGDSPLHF. For the CDR3, the DNA is TGTGCCAGCAAAGAACTACAGGGAGATTCACCCCTCCACTTT.

The gene calls are TRBV27 and TRBJ1-5; TRBD1 matches 12 bases. The trim removed 6 bases at V and 5 bases at J, leaving 5 bases unmatched. Germline assignment: CDR1 MNHEY and CDR2 SMNVEV (reference sequence). This CDR3 has 15 residues. DNA of the CDR3: TGTGCCAGCAGGCGGGACAGGGGGCAGGATCAGCCCCAGCATTTT. It is translated as CASRRDRGQDQPQHF.

The V call is TRBV29-1, the J call TRBJ2-7; 9 bases are shared with TRBD2. V shed 5 bases and J 3 bases; nucleotides not matched to a gene: 2. Germline CDR1 reads SQVTM; CDR2 reads ANQGSEA. This CDR3 has 12 amino acids. The CDR3 DNA reads as TGCAGCGTTACAGCGGGAGGCTACGAGCAGTACTTC. Translating it yields CSVTAGGYEQYF.

The chain joins TRBV5-4 to TRBJ2-3; 7 nucleotides match TRBD1. Losses at the gene ends were 4 bases for V and 0 bases for J; bases not matched to a gene: 5. The germline V gene encodes CDR1 SGHNT and CDR2 YYREEE (reference sequence). This CDR3 spans 15 amino acids. The CDR3 spells CASSLRGPSTDTQYF. DNA of the CDR3: TGTGCCAGCAGCCTGAGGGGGCCGAGCACAGATACGCAGTATTTT.

This clone occurred a few times. The same CDR3 arises from other DNA sequences in this sample as well. The chain is built from TRBV4-2 and TRBJ1-1; D uncertain. The length of the CDR3 is 14 residues. CDR1 and CDR2 from the germline V gene are LGHNA and YNFKEQ. V lost 1 base and J 1 base, leaving 7 bases between the germline ends. Here the CDR3 reads CASSQGFGNTEAFF. The CDR3 DNA reads TGTGCCAGCAGCCAAGGTTTTGGGAACACTGAAGCTTTCTTT.

V gene TRBV10-3 combines with J gene TRBJ2-7; the D call may be TRBD1 or TRBD2 (6 bases each). CDR1 ENHRY and CDR2 SYGVKD come from the germline V gene. Trimming removed 6 bases at V and 5 bases at J, with 26 bases between. The CDR3 sequence is 17 residues long. The CDR3 sequence is CAIRGGNSLRAGDEQYF. The CDR3 bases are TGTGCCATCAGAGGGGGGAACAGTCTACGGGCGGGCGACGAGCAGTACTTC.

This rearrangement joins TRBV13 to TRBJ2-1; D is ambiguous. Trimming stripped 3 bases from V and 2 bases from J, with 5 bases between. Germline CDR1 is PRHDT and CDR2 is FYEKMQ (reference sequence). The CDR3 has 13 amino acids. CDR3 DNA: TGTGCCAGCAGCTTGAATCCCTACAATGAGCAGTTCTTC. Its translation: CASSLNPYNEQFF. The complete variable domain, with remaining parts taken from reference TRBV13 and TRBJ2-1, reads AAGVIQSPRHLIKEKRETATLKCYPIPRHDTVYWYQQGPGQDPQFLISFYEKMQSDKGSIPDRFSAQQFSDYHSELNMSSLELGDSALYFCASSLNPYNEQFFGPGTRLTVL.

This sequence joins TRBV6-4 and TRBJ2-1; 9 bases are shared with TRBD2. This CDR3 comprises 18 residues. The junction had 15 bases not matched to a gene; V was cut back by 2 bases and J by 7 bases. Germline V gene sequence: CDR1 MRHNA, CDR2 SNTAGT. The CDR3 bases are TGTGCCAGCAGTGACCCCCGGGAAGCGGGAGGAAATAAAAATGAGCAGTTCTTC. Translated, it gives CASSDPREAGGNKNEQFF.

This clone was counted once. The gene calls are TRBV18 and TRBJ2-7; D might be TRBD1 or TRBD2, each matching 7 bases. Germline V lookup: CDR1 KGHSH, CDR2 LQKENI. Trimming removed 8 bases from V and 6 bases from J, with 20 bases in between. This CDR3 is built from 14 residues. The CDR3 sequence: CASTSGEGAGEQYF. CDR3 DNA sequence: TGTGCCAGCACTTCGGGGGAGGGGGCCGGCGAGCAGTACTTC.

The genes are TRBV9 and TRBJ1-1; 8 positions agree with TRBD1. V shed 3 bases and J 1 base; nucleotides not matched to a gene: 5. The CDR3 spans 15 residues. In germline, CDR1 is SGDLS, CDR2 YYNGEE. CDR3: CASSDSDRGNTEAFF. As DNA, the CDR3 is TGTGCCAGCAGCGATTCTGACAGGGGGAACACTGAAGCTTTCTTT.

There are a few counts of this clone. The V gene is TRBV29-1, the J gene TRBJ1-1; 7 bases fit TRBD1. This CDR3 spans 14 amino acids. CDR1 is SQVTM, CDR2 ANQGSEA, per germline. With V trimmed by 5 bases and J by 1 base, 7 bases remained unmatched. The CDR3: CSVLDRIKNTEAFF. In nucleotides, the CDR3 is TGCAGCGTTTTGGACAGGATAAAGAACACTGAAGCTTTCTTT.

The sample holds one count of this clone. The chain links TRBV18 to TRBJ1-3; maybe TRBD1 (5 bases). In germline, CDR1 is KGHSH, CDR2 LQKENI. This CDR3 is built from 18 residues. Between the trimmed V and J ends, which lost 3 bases and 3 bases, there was a span of 21 bases. CDR3: CASSPRFGGEQSGNTIYF. CDR3 sequence (DNA): TGTGCCAGCTCACCCCGTTTTGGGGGGGAACAGAGTGGAAACACCATATATTTT.

This clone was detected once. The J gene is TRBJ2-7, the V gene TRBV30; 10 nucleotides agree with TRBD1. The CDR3 runs 13 residues. CDR1 is GTSNPN and CDR2 is SVGIG in the germline V gene (reference sequence). Trimming removed 2 bases from V and 5 bases from J; junction bases left unmatched: 3. The CDR3 nucleotides read TGTGCCTGGAGTCGGGACAGGGGCAACGAGCAGTACTTC. This encodes CAWSRDRGNEQYF.

This chain joins TRBV7-2 and TRBJ1-1, with a tentative D call TRBD1 (5 bases). Germline values: CDR1 SGHTA, CDR2 FQGNSA. CDR3 size: 14 residues. Between the trimmed V and J ends, which lost 7 bases and 4 bases, there was a span of 16 bases. CDR3 nucleotides: TGTGCCAGCACCCGACAGCCCCTGGGCACTGAAGCTTTCTTT. Protein: CASTRQPLGTEAFF.